This entry features one TCR beta chain sequence. Antigen specificity is unknown. Profiling relied on immunoSEQ multiplex PCR, and the TCRdb table lists in-frame clones only, not all of them. The table lists over 140,000 clones, 70% to 90% of them singletons. Between the trimmed V and J ends, which lost 5 bases and 5 bases, there was a span of 15 bases. The CDR3 covers 15 residues. The V gene's germline CDR1 is MRHNA and CDR2 SNTAGT. This entry comes from a study of cytotoxic CD8 clonotypes in ibrutinib-treated CLL. Whole-study findings and limits: Rare overall, public clonotypes shrank or held steady under therapy.

The source is a human donor with chronic lymphocytic leukemia. The gene calls are TRBV6-4 and TRBJ1-4; D perhaps matches TRBD1 (5 bases). The sequencing used PBMCs, collected after 36 months of ibrutinib treatment. This chain's CDR3 is CASSWTATENEKLFF. The DNA of the CDR3 is TGTGCCAGCAGTTGGACGGCGACAGAGAATGAAAAACTGTTTTTT.